The rows below give T cell receptor beta chains drawn from one sample of a study of blood T cell repertoires in COVID-19. Assay used: immunoSEQ multiplex PCR; TCRdb lists only in-frame clones, some missing. The sample lists around 50,000 clones; roughly four fifths were seen once. The sequenced sample consisted of peripheral blood. These receptors originate from an elderly woman with acute or convalescent COVID-19. CDR3s include the opening cysteine and the closing phenylalanine or tryptophan. The order of the fields is V gene, J gene, D gene, clone size, CDR3 protein, CDR3 DNA. D genes are given only for firm matches. Clone size is not always given. Where it is, it says once, few, many or a class for expanded clones.

v_gene: TRBV12-1
j_gene: TRBJ1-1
d_gene: .
abundance: .
CDR3aa: CASRWGGNTEAFF
CDR3nt: TGTGCCAGCCGGTGGGGGGGCAACACTGAAGCTTTCTTT

v_gene: TRBV5-4
j_gene: TRBJ2-1
d_gene: TRBD2
abundance: .
CDR3aa: CASSGTSGIYNEQFF
CDR3nt: TGTGCCAGCAGCGGGACTAGCGGGATCTACAATGAGCAGTTCTTC

v_gene: TRBV7-6
j_gene: TRBJ1-3
d_gene: TRBD1
abundance: .
CDR3aa: CASSRQGSQGNTIYF
CDR3nt: TGTGCCAGCAGCCGACAGGGGTCTCAGGGAAACACCATATATTTT

v_gene: TRBV28
j_gene: TRBJ2-1
d_gene: .
abundance: few
CDR3aa: CASSFPRGSYEQFF
CDR3nt: TGTGCCAGCAGTTTCCCAAGGGGTTCGTATGAGCAGTTCTTC

v_gene: TRBV11-2
j_gene: TRBJ2-2
d_gene: TRBD1
abundance: .
CDR3aa: CASRSGGTNTGELFF
CDR3nt: TGTGCCAGCAGATCAGGGGGCACCAACACCGGGGAGCTGTTTTTT

v_gene: TRBV11-2
j_gene: TRBJ1-2
d_gene: .
abundance: .
CDR3aa: CASSLDSGTVYGYTF
CDR3nt: TGTGCCAGCAGCTTAGATTCGGGGACTGTCTATGGCTACACCTTC

v_gene: TRBV4-1
j_gene: TRBJ2-3
d_gene: TRBD2
abundance: .
CDR3aa: CASSPGLAGGLDTQYF
CDR3nt: TGCGCCAGCAGCCCCGGACTAGCGGGGGGCCTGGATACGCAGTATTTT

v_gene: TRBV6-1
j_gene: TRBJ2-3
d_gene: .
abundance: few
CDR3aa: CASSEGRSDTQYF
CDR3nt: TGTGCCAGCAGTGAAGGAAGAAGCGATACGCAGTATTTT

v_gene: TRBV11-1
j_gene: TRBJ2-2
d_gene: TRBD1
abundance: .
CDR3aa: CASSPTGGNTGELFF
CDR3nt: TGTGCCAGCAGCCCCACAGGGGGCAACACCGGGGAGCTGTTTTTT

v_gene: TRBV9
j_gene: TRBJ2-1
d_gene: .
abundance: .
CDR3aa: CASSVGDAGLRNEQFF
CDR3nt: TGTGCCAGCAGCGTAGGCGACGCGGGATTGCGCAATGAGCAGTTCTTC

v_gene: TRBV5-1
j_gene: TRBJ2-3
d_gene: TRBD2
abundance: .
CDR3aa: CASIRGDSSTDTQYF
CDR3nt: TGCGCCAGCATTCGGGGGGATTCTAGCACAGATACGCAGTATTTT

v_gene: TRBV18
j_gene: TRBJ2-1
d_gene: .
abundance: .
CDR3aa: CASSLVVRGVEEQFF
CDR3nt: TGTGCCAGCTCACTGGTGGTCAGGGGAGTAGAAGAGCAGTTCTTC